This is a list of T cell receptor beta chains from one sample in a study of OX40 agonist ivuxolimab in advanced cancers. Sequenced by immunoSEQ multiplex PCR; TCRdb stores in-frame clones only, minus some. The table records about 35,000 clones, 74% of them present only once. Material: CD4+ or CD8+ T cells sorted from blood, obtained in a trial of the OX40 agonist ivuxolimab. Receptor source: an adult with an advanced solid tumor such as melanoma, head and neck, liver or kidney cancer. Both conserved end residues are part of each CDR3. The D gene is left open where the match is weak. Not all rows give a size; the values are once, few, many and, for expanded clones, a class.

-	-	15	TRBV27	TRBJ2-2	TGTGCCAGCAGTTACGGGGTGGGGTTCGGCGGGGAGCTGTTTTTT	CASSYGVGFGGELFF
-	-	15	TRBV7-2	TRBJ1-2	TGTGCCAGCAGCTATAATAGACGGGCGAACTATGGCTACACCTTC	CASSYNRRANYGYTF
once	-	13	TRBV7-8	TRBJ1-2	TGTGCCAGCACCCGGGGGGGTAACTATGGCTACACCTTC	CASTRGGNYGYTF
-	-	13	TRBV6-5	TRBJ1-1	TGTGCCAGCGAGCGGGGAATAAGAACTGAAGCTTTCTTT	CASERGIRTEAFF
few	-	11	TRBV29-1	TRBJ1-1	TGCAGCGGTGAAGGGAACACTGAAGCTTTCTTT	CSGEGNTEAFF
-	TRBD2	14	TRBV7-6	TRBJ2-5	TGTGCCAGCAGCGTAACTAGCGTAGGAGAGACCCAGTACTTC	CASSVTSVGETQYF
-	-	12	TRBV30	TRBJ1-2	TGTGCCTGGAGTGTAGGCAGGGCGGATCACACCTTC	CAWSVGRADHTF
few	-	14	TRBV14	TRBJ1-1	TGTGCCAGCAGCCGGCGGGCTCAGAGCACTGAAGCTTTCTTT	CASSRRAQSTEAFF
once	TRBD1	15	TRBV7-9	TRBJ2-1	TGTGCCAGCAGCCCTCCGGGACAGGGAGCGAATGAGCAGTTCTTC	CASSPPGQGANEQFF
-	TRBD2	17	TRBV5-1	TRBJ2-3	TGCGCCAGCAGCTTTACTAGCGGGGGGGTGCTTGGAGATACGCAGTATTTT	CASSFTSGGVLGDTQYF
-	TRBD1	14	TRBV27	TRBJ1-6	TGTGCCAGCAAGGGCAGGGGGCTTTATTCACCCCTCCACTTT	CASKGRGLYSPLHF
many	TRBD1	16	TRBV5-5	TRBJ1-2	TGTGCCAGCAGCACCCGGGACAGGGGCTATAACTATGGCTACACCTTC	CASSTRDRGYNYGYTF
once	-	14	TRBV19	TRBJ1-2	TGTGCCAGTAGTACCGGACAGCTCTATGGAGGCTACACCTTC	CASSTGQLYGGYTF